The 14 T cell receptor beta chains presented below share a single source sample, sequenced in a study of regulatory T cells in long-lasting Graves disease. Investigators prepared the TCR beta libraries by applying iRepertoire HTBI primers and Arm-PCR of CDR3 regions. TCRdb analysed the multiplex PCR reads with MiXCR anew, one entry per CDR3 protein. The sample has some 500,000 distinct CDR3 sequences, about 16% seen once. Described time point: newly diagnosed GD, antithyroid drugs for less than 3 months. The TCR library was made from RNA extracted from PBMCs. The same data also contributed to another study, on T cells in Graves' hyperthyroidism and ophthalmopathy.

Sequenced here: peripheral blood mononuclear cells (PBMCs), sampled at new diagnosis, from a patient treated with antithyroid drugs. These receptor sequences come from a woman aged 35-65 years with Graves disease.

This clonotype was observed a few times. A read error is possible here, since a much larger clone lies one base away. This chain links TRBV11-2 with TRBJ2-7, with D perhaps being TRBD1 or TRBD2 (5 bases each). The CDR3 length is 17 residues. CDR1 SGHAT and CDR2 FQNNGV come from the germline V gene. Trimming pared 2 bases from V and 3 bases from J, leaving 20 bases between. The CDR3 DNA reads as TGTGCCAGCAGCTTAAGTGAAGGGCACCCGGGACGCTACGAGCAGTACTTC. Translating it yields CASSLSEGHPGRYEQYF.

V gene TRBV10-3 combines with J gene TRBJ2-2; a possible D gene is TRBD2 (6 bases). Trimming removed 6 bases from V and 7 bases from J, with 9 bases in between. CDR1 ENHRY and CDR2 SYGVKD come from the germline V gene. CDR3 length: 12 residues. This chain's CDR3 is CAISDSGGELFF. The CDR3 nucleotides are TGTGCCATCAGCGATAGCGGCGGGGAGCTGTTTTTT.

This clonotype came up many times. CDR3: CSASLPGTLKDTQYF. For the CDR3, the DNA is TGCAGTGCTAGTCTCCCGGGCACCTTAAAAGATACGCAGTATTTT. The chain has TRBV20-1 and TRBJ2-3, with D unclear. The germline V gene encodes CDR1 DFQATT and CDR2 SNEGSKA (reference sequence). The V gene lost 3 bases and the J gene lost 5 bases, with 18 bases spanning the gap. The CDR3 is 15 residues long.

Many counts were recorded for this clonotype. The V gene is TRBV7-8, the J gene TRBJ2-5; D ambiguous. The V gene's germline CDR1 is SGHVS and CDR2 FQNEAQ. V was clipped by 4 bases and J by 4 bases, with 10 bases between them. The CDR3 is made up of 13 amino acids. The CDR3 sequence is CASSSRPGETQYF. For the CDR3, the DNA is TGTGCCAGCAGCTCCCGACCTGGAGAGACCCAGTACTTC.

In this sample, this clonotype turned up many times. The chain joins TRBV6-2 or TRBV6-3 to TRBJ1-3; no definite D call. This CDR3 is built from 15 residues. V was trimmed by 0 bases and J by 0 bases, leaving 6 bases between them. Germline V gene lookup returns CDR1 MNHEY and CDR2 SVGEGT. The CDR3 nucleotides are TGTGCCAGCAGTTACTCGGGGAACTCTGGAAACACCATATATTTT. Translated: CASSYSGNSGNTIYF.

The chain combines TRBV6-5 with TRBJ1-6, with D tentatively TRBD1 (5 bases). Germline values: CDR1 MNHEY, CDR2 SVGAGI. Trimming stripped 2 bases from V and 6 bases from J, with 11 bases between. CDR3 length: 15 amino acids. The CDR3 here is CASSYDARVNSPLHF. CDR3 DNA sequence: TGTGCCAGCAGTTACGATGCCAGGGTTAATTCACCCCTCCACTTT.

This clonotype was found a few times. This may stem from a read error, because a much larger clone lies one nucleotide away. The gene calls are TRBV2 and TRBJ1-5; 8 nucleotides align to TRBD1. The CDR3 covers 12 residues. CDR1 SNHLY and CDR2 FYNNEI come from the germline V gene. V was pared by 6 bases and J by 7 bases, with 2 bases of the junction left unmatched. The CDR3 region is CASRTGEQPQHF. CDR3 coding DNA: TGTGCCAGCAGGACAGGGGAACAGCCCCAGCATTTT.

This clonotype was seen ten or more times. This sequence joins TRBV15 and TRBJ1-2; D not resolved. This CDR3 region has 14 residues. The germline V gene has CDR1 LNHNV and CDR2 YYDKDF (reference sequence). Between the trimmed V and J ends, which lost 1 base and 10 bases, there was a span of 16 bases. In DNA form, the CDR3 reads TGTGCCACCAGCAGAGTTGAACCCCCCGAGGACTACACCTTC. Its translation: CATSRVEPPEDYTF.

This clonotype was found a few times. The CDR3 is CSARDKKAPSSTSYNEQFF. CDR3 in DNA: TGCAGTGCTAGAGATAAAAAAGCTCCATCCTCAACCTCCTACAATGAGCAGTTCTTC. The rearrangement links TRBV20-1 to TRBJ2-1; D is undetermined. From germline, CDR1 is DFQATT and CDR2 SNEGSKA (reference sequence). Trimming pared 0 bases from V and 0 bases from J, leaving 21 bases between. This CDR3 contains 19 residues.

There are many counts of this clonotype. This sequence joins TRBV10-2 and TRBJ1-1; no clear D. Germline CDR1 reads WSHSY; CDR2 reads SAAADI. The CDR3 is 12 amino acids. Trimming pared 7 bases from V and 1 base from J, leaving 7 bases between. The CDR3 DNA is TGCGCCAGCATTACAGCGAACACTGAAGCTTTCTTT. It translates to CASITANTEAFF.

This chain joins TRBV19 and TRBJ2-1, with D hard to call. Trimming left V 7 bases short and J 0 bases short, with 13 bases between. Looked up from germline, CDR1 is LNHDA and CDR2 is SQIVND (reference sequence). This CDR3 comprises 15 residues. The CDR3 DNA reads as TGTGCCAGTACTTCCCCTTTCAGCTCCTACAATGAGCAGTTCTTC. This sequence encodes CASTSPFSSYNEQFF. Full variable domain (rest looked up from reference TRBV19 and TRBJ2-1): DGGITQSPKYLFRKEGQNVTLSCEQNLNHDAMYWYRQDPGQGLRLIYYSQIVNDFQKGDIAEGYSVSREKKESFPLTVTSAQKNPTAFYLCASTSPFSSYNEQFFGPGTRLTVL.

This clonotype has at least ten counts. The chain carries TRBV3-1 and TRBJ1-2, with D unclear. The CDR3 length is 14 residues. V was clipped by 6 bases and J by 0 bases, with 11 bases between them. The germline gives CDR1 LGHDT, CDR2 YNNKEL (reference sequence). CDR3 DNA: TGTGCCAGCAGTAGGCCGGCGCCTAACTATGGCTACACCTTC. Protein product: CASSRPAPNYGYTF.

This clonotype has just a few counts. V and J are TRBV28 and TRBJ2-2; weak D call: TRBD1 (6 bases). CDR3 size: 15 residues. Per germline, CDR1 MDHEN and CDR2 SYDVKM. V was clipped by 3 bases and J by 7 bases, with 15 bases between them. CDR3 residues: CASSLNWGRGGELFF. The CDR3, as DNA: TGTGCCAGCAGTTTGAATTGGGGGCGCGGCGGGGAGCTGTTTTTT.

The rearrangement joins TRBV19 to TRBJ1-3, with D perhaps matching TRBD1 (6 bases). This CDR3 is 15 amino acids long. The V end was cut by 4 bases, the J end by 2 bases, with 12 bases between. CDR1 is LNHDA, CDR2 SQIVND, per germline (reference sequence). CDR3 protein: CASSTLGGTGNTIYF. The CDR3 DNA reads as TGTGCCAGTAGTACCTTAGGGGGGACTGGAAACACCATATATTTT.